The 22 T cell receptor beta chains below come from one sample, sequenced in a study of shared clonotypes between healthy human individuals. Naivety among CD8 cells was defined by CD45RO negativity and positive CCR7 selection, thereby excluding terminally differentiated effector memory CD45RA+ cells. The method was immunoSEQ multiplex PCR; TCRdb's version includes in-frame clones alone and lacks a portion of them. Altogether millions of clones are present, roughly 94% being singletons, with the ten largest covering 0.9% to 1.4%. The sequenced sample was naive CD8+ T cells sorted from blood. The receptors were sampled from a man younger than 30 in good health.

The rearrangement uses TRBV6-6 and TRBJ2-7; the D is unclear. CDR3 length equals 15 residues. The germline CDR1 and CDR2 sequences are MNHNY and SVGAGI (reference sequence). V lost 3 bases to trimming and J lost 2 bases, with 14 bases between them. The CDR3 is CASSYYAEEAYEQYF. CDR3 nucleotide sequence: TGTGCCAGCAGTTATTATGCAGAAGAAGCCTACGAGCAGTACTTC.

This clone was counted a single time. This sequence joins TRBV28 and TRBJ1-4, with D possibly TRBD1 on 5 matching bases. The V gene lost 6 bases and the J gene lost 5 bases, with 10 bases spanning the gap. This CDR3 is built from 13 residues. Germline CDR1 and CDR2: MDHEN and SYDVKM. CDR3 residues: CASSAGPNEKLFF. The DNA of the CDR3 is TGTGCCAGCAGCGCGGGGCCAAATGAAAAACTGTTTTTT.

The gene calls are TRBV30 and TRBJ2-7; perhaps TRBD2 as D (5 bases). The V gene lost 4 bases and the J gene lost 2 bases, with 12 bases spanning the gap. Germline CDR1 is GTSNPN and CDR2 is SVGIG (reference sequence). The CDR3 runs to 13 residues. CDR3 coding DNA: TGTGCCTGGACCGAGGACTTCACCTACGAGCAGTACTTC. It codes for CAWTEDFTYEQYF.

This rearrangement joins TRBV12-5 to TRBJ2-7, with 10 bases matching TRBD1. In germline, CDR1 is LGHNT, CDR2 FRNRAP. There are 19 residues in the CDR3. V trimming: 0 bases; J trimming: 3 bases; junction bases outside the gene matches: 14. The CDR3 loop is CASGLVWDRGKFSLYEQYF. CDR3 bases: TGTGCTAGTGGTTTGGTATGGGACAGGGGTAAGTTTTCCCTCTACGAGCAGTACTTC.

The chain recombines TRBV28 with TRBJ2-3, with 11 nucleotides matching TRBD2. V shed 8 bases and J 0 bases; nucleotides not matched to a gene: 1. Germline values: CDR1 MDHEN, CDR2 SYDVKM. CDR3 size: 14 residues. In nucleotides, the CDR3 is TGTGCCAGCGGACTAGCGGGTAGCACAGATACGCAGTATTTT. As protein: CASGLAGSTDTQYF.

The chain recombines TRBV27 with TRBJ2-3, with no clear D. The CDR3 has 14 residues. Germline V CDR1 and CDR2: MNHEY, SMNVEV (reference sequence). Trimming removed 3 bases at V and 4 bases at J, with 11 bases between. DNA of the CDR3: TGTGCCAGCAGTTTTGGGCTAGGCGCAGATACGCAGTATTTT. Its protein is CASSFGLGADTQYF.

The rearrangement joins TRBV7-9 to TRBJ2-2; no clear D gene. Germline CDR1 SEHNR, CDR2 FQNEAQ (reference sequence). The CDR3 is 13 amino acids. V dropped 8 bases and J dropped 4 bases, with 11 bases sitting between them. CDR3 amino acids: CASQNTITGELFF. CDR3 bases: TGTGCCAGCCAAAACACTATCACCGGGGAGCTGTTTTTT. Drawing the rest from reference TRBV7-9 and TRBJ2-2, the complete variable domain is DTGVSQNPRHKITKRGQNVTFRCDPISEHNRLYWYRQTLGQGPEFLTYFQNEAQLEKSRLLSDRFSAERPKGSFSTLEIQRTEQGDSAMYLCASQNTITGELFFGEGSRLTVL.

This clone was picked up one time. The same CDR3 can be traced to other DNA sequences in this sample. V gene TRBV7-6 combines with J gene TRBJ2-1, with 13 positions matching TRBD2. The CDR3 totals 15 residues. Germline V gene data show CDR1 as SGHVS and CDR2 as FNYEAQ. With V trimmed by 1 base and J by 6 bases, 0 bases remained unmatched. The CDR3 coding sequence is TGTGCCAGCAGCTTAGGACTAGCGGGAGGCAATGAGCAGTTCTTC. It specifies CASSLGLAGGNEQFF.

The rearrangement uses TRBV13 and TRBJ2-7, with 13 positions matching TRBD2. Looked up from germline, CDR1 is PRHDT and CDR2 is FYEKMQ (reference sequence). V lost 5 bases to trimming and J lost 1 base; unmatched junction nucleotides: 2. The CDR3 totals 15 residues. The chain's CDR3 is CASSTGLAGSYEQYF. The CDR3 coding sequence is TGTGCCAGCAGCACGGGACTAGCGGGGTCCTACGAGCAGTACTTC.

V gene TRBV28 combines with J gene TRBJ1-4; tentatively, D is TRBD1 (5 bases). CDR3 length: 17 amino acids. Germline V gene lookup returns CDR1 MDHEN and CDR2 SYDVKM. The V end was cut by 2 bases, the J end by 0 bases, with 13 bases between. The CDR3 DNA reads as TGTGCCAGCAGTTTAACAAGACAGCTCCCAACTAATGAAAAACTGTTTTTT. Amino acids: CASSLTRQLPTNEKLFF. The variable domain in full, with the rest retrieved from reference TRBV28 and TRBJ1-4, is DVKVTQSSRYLVKRTGEKVFLECVQDMDHENMFWYRQDPGLGLRLIYFSYDVKMKEKGDIPEGYSVSREKKERFSLILESASTNQTSMYLCASSLTRQLPTNEKLFFGSGTQLSVL.

The V gene is TRBV4-3, the J gene TRBJ1-2; D perhaps matches TRBD1 (5 bases). The V gene's germline CDR1 is LGHNA and CDR2 YSLEER. The ends were cut back, 4 bases at V and 6 bases at J, with 18 bases in the middle. The CDR3 runs to 15 residues. CDR3 amino acids: CASSPDPQGINGYTF. Here the CDR3 DNA reads TGCGCCAGCAGCCCCGACCCCCAGGGTATCAATGGCTACACCTTC.

The V and J genes are TRBV25-1 and TRBJ1-5; D gene unclear. The CDR3 consists of 13 residues. Trimming pared 5 bases from V and 3 bases from J, leaving 8 bases between. Germline-derived CDR1 and CDR2 are MGHDK and SYGVNS. CDR3 coding DNA: TGTGCCAGCAGTTCCGACCCCAATCAGCCCCAGCATTTT. As protein: CASSSDPNQPQHF.

The rearrangement uses TRBV11-2 and TRBJ2-1; D is undetermined. The V gene's germline CDR1 is SGHAT and CDR2 FQNNGV. V lost 5 bases to trimming and J lost 6 bases, with 14 bases between them. The CDR3 has 14 amino acids. CDR3 sequence (DNA): TGTGCCAGCAGCCCACCATGGAGCAGCAATGAGCAGTTCTTC. This translates into CASSPPWSSNEQFF.

This clone has only one observation. The chain is built from TRBV7-9 and TRBJ2-5, with D perhaps TRBD1 or TRBD2 (5 bases each). Germline V CDR1 and CDR2: SEHNR, FQNEAQ (reference sequence). The CDR3 is 17 residues long. V gave up 2 bases and J gave up 4 bases, with 20 bases separating them. CDR3 in DNA: TGTGCCAGCAGCTTAACCGCCTTTGGGACGATAAGAGAGACCCAGTACTTC. Translated, it gives CASSLTAFGTIRETQYF.

This chain links TRBV5-1 with TRBJ1-1, with TRBD1 matching 9 bases. V dropped 3 bases and J dropped 4; count of bases not matched to a gene: 4. Germline lookup yields CDR1 SGHRS and CDR2 YFSETQ. The CDR3 covers 14 residues. CDR3 amino acids: CASSWVTGGTEAFF. As DNA, the CDR3 is TGCGCCAGCAGCTGGGTGACAGGGGGCACTGAAGCTTTCTTT.

The chain is built from TRBV6-6 and TRBJ2-7, with D possibly being TRBD1 or TRBD2 (5 bases each). The CDR3 loop spans 15 amino acids. CDR1 and CDR2 from the germline V gene are MNHNY and SVGAGI (reference sequence). Trimming took 4 bases from V and 2 from J, leaving 15 bases between them. The CDR3 nucleotides read TGTGCCAGCAGTTGGAGACAGACTACCACCTACGAGCAGTACTTC. Translating it yields CASSWRQTTTYEQYF.

The CDR3 spells CASSESGVLVSEAFF. In DNA form, the CDR3 reads TGCGCCAGCAGTGAGTCCGGGGTACTTGTGTCTGAAGCTTTCTTT. The gene calls are TRBV10-2 and TRBJ1-1; D call uncertain. Between the trimmed V and J ends, which lost 0 bases and 6 bases, there was a span of 14 bases. Germline CDR1 WSHSY, CDR2 SAAADI. CDR3 length: 15 residues.

The chain is built from TRBV5-6 and TRBJ1-2; possible D gene TRBD1, 6 bases. The V end lost 0 bases, the J end lost 0 bases, and 12 bases lay between the germline ends. The CDR3 totals 16 residues. Per the germline V gene, CDR1 is SGHDT and CDR2 is YYEEEE. CDR3 nucleotide sequence: TGTGCCAGCAGCTTGGAAAATACAGGGACTAACTATGGCTACACCTTC. Translated: CASSLENTGTNYGYTF.

The V and J genes are TRBV28 and TRBJ1-6; the match to TRBD1 covers 7 bases. Germline CDR1 and CDR2: MDHEN and SYDVKM. The J segment lost 7 bases and the V segment lost 7 bases, leaving 7 bases of the junction unmatched. The CDR3 has 14 residues. CDR3 nucleotides: TGTGCCAGCAACTCACGACAGGGAAATTCACCCCTCCACTTT. Its translation: CASNSRQGNSPLHF.

The chain combines TRBV30 with TRBJ2-1, with D uncertain. Trimming pared 7 bases from V and 4 bases from J, leaving 5 bases between. CDR1 is GTSNPN, CDR2 SVGIG, per germline (reference sequence). This CDR3 is 10 amino acids long. The CDR3 sequence: CASKYNEQFF. CDR3 bases: TGTGCCTCCAAGTACAATGAGCAGTTCTTC.

This chain uses TRBV4-2 with TRBJ2-7; D perhaps matches TRBD1 (6 bases). The CDR3 contains 13 residues. Germline lookup yields CDR1 LGHNA and CDR2 YNFKEQ. Trimming took off 3 bases at V and 2 bases at J, with 8 bases between the two ends. Here the CDR3 DNA reads TGTGCCAGCAGCCACAGGGGCCCCTACGAGCAGTACTTC. Translated: CASSHRGPYEQYF.

This sequence joins TRBV2 and TRBJ2-1; D possibly corresponds to TRBD1 (6 bases). CDR3 length: 16 residues. The germline V and J ends were trimmed by 2 bases and 4 bases, with 15 bases remaining between them. From germline, CDR1 is SNHLY and CDR2 FYNNEI. The CDR3, as DNA: TGTGCCAGCAGTGAACTTCCGGGACACCAATACAATGAGCAGTTCTTC. Its protein is CASSELPGHQYNEQFF.